This T cell receptor beta chain was captured by sequencing in a study of T cell changes during pregnancy in multiple sclerosis. Produced via immunoSEQ multiplex PCR; TCRdb's table is partial and in-frame only. The sample lists 70,000 to 95,000 clones, over 75% occurring once. The CDR3 runs 13 residues. Germline V CDR1 and CDR2: SGHTA, FQGNSA. Deletions cut 5 bases from V and 4 bases from J, with 9 bases between. The receptor comes from a female donor with multiple sclerosis, enrolled in a pregnancy study. The sequences come from peripheral blood, collected before pregnancy. The V call is TRBV7-2, the J call TRBJ1-5; D gene ambiguous. The CDR3 DNA reads as TGTGCCAGCAGCCTTTCACATAATCAGCCCCAGCATTTT. This sequence encodes CASSLSHNQPQHF. Combining the CDR3 with reference TRBV7-2 and TRBJ1-5 gives the whole variable domain GAGVSQSPSNKVTEKGKDVELRCDPISGHTALYWYRQSLGQGLEFLIYFQGNSAPDKSGLPSDRFSAERTGGSVSTLTIQRTQQEDSAVYLCASSLSHNQPQHFGDGTRLSIL.